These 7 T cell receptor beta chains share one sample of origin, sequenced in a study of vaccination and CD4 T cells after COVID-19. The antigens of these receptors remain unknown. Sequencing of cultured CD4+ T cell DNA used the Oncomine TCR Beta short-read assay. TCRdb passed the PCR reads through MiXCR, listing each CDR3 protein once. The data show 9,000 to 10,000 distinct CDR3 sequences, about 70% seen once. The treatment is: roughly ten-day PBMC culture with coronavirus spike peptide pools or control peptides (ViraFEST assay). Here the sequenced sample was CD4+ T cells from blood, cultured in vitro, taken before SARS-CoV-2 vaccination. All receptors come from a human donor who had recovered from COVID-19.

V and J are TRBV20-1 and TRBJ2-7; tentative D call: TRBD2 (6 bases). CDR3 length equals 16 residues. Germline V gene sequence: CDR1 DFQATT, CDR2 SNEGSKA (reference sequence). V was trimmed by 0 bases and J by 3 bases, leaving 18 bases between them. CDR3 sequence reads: CSAREDQAGLNYEQYF. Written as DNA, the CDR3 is TGCAGTGCTAGAGAAGATCAGGCCGGACTAAACTACGAGCAGTACTTC.

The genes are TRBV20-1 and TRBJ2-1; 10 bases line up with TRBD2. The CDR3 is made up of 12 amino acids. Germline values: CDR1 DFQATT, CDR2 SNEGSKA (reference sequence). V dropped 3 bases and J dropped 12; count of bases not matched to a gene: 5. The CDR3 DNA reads TGCAGTGCTAGTCTGACTAGCGGGTTGCAGTTCTTC. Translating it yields CSASLTSGLQFF.

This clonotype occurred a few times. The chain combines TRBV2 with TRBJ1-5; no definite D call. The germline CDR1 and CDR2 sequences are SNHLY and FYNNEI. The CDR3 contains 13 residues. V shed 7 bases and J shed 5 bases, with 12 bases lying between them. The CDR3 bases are TGTGCCAGCAAGGGTGTGGGAGATCAGCCCCAGCATTTT. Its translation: CASKGVGDQPQHF.

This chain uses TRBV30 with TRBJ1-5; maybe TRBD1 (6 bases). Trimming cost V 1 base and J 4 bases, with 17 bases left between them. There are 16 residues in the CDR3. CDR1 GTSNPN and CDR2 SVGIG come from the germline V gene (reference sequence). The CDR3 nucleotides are TGTGCCTGGAGTGCGGGGGGCGTGAAGTTTAATCAGCCCCAGCATTTT. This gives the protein CAWSAGGVKFNQPQHF.

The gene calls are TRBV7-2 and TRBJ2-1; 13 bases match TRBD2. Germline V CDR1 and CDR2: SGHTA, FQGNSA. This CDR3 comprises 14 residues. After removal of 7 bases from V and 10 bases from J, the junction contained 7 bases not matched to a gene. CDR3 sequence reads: CASTGLAGVQEQFF. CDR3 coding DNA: TGTGCCAGCACCGGACTAGCGGGAGTTCAGGAGCAGTTCTTC.

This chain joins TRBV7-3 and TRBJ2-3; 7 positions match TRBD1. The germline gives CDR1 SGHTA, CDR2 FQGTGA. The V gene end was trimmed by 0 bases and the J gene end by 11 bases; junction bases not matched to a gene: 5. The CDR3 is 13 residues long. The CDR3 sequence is CASSLTAAGGQYF. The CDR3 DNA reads TGTGCCAGCAGCTTAACAGCCGCAGGGGGGCAGTATTTT.

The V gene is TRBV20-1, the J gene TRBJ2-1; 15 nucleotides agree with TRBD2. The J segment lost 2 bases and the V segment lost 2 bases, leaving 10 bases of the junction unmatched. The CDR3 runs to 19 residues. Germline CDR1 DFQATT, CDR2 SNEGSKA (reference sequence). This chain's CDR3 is CSARSGLAGGWRPYNEQFF. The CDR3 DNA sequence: TGCAGTGCTAGATCCGGACTAGCGGGAGGGTGGAGGCCCTACAATGAGCAGTTCTTC.